These 10 T cell receptor beta chains share one sample of origin, sequenced in a study of blood T cell repertoires in COVID-19. Repertoires were generated with immunoSEQ multiplex PCR, while TCRdb's copy carries only in-frame clones and drops some. The table has about 43,000 clones, roughly 87% seen once. The sample was peripheral blood. The receptors were gathered from a woman of 80 years or more with active COVID-19.

The chain combines TRBV7-6 with TRBJ2-1; TRBD2 agrees at 7 bases. Germline CDR1 is SGHVS and CDR2 is FNYEAQ. With 0 bases clipped from V and 3 bases from J, the junction kept 5 bases outside the gene matches. The CDR3 runs to 16 residues. DNA for the CDR3: TGTGCCAGCAGCTTAGCGGCGGGGGACCTCTACAATGAGCAGTTCTTC. Translated: CASSLAAGDLYNEQFF.

The chain is built from TRBV7-9 and TRBJ2-5; TRBD2 is a possible D gene (6 bases). This CDR3 contains 17 residues. CDR1 and CDR2 from the germline V gene are SEHNR and FQNEAQ (reference sequence). V was trimmed by 4 bases and J by 2 bases, leaving 20 bases between them. The CDR3 spells CASSYRRLGPEQETQYF. The CDR3 coding sequence is TGTGCCAGCAGCTACCGCAGACTAGGACCCGAGCAAGAGACCCAGTACTTC. Together with reference TRBV7-9 and TRBJ2-5, the CDR3 gives the full variable domain: DTGVSQNPRHKITKRGQNVTFRCDPISEHNRLYWYRQTLGQGPEFLTYFQNEAQLEKSRLLSDRFSAERPKGSFSTLEIQRTEQGDSAMYLCASSYRRLGPEQETQYFGPGTRLLVL.

The V call is TRBV19, the J call TRBJ1-4; D not certain. Germline-derived CDR1 and CDR2 are LNHDA and SQIVND (reference sequence). Trimming stripped 5 bases from V and 4 bases from J, with 11 bases between. CDR3 size: 14 residues. CDR3 loop: CASSRAGSNEKLFF. The CDR3 region has the DNA TGTGCCAGTAGTCGGGCCGGGAGTAATGAAAAACTGTTTTTT.

The V gene is TRBV15, the J gene TRBJ2-2, with TRBD2 matching 14 bases. The CDR3 contains 17 residues. The V gene end was trimmed by 2 bases and the J gene end by 5 bases; junction bases not matched to a gene: 4. Germline CDR1 is LNHNV and CDR2 is YYDKDF (reference sequence). The CDR3 nucleotides are TGTGCCACCAGCAGACCGGGACTAGCGGGGGTTACCGGGGAGCTGTTTTTT. Its protein is CATSRPGLAGVTGELFF.

The chain combines TRBV7-9 with TRBJ2-5; D is perhaps TRBD2 (5 bases). CDR3 length equals 15 residues. V shed 4 bases and J shed 5 bases, with 17 bases lying between them. CDR1 is SEHNR, CDR2 FQNEAQ, per germline (reference sequence). The DNA for the CDR3 is TGTGCCAGCAGCTCCCAGATAGCGCCGGTTGAGACCCAGTACTTC. Translating gives CASSSQIAPVETQYF.

The table lists this clone with a count of one. The chain links TRBV5-1 to TRBJ2-5; 7 bases agree with TRBD2. Looked up from germline, CDR1 is SGHRS and CDR2 is YFSETQ. The CDR3 consists of 15 residues. The junction had 10 bases not matched to a gene; V was cut back by 2 bases and J by 6 bases. DNA for the CDR3: TGCGCCAGCAGCTTTCTCGCGGGGGAAGGAAAGACCCAGTACTTC. It translates to CASSFLAGEGKTQYF.

On this clone itself: The sample carries other DNA sequences with the same CDR3. This chain connects TRBV7-2 to TRBJ2-5, with D unresolved. The CDR3 consists of 13 residues. The V gene's germline CDR1 is SGHTA and CDR2 FQGNSA. Deletions cut 2 bases from V and 1 base from J, with 5 bases between. The CDR3 loop reads CASSLTPQETQYF. The CDR3 nucleotides read TGTGCCAGCAGCTTAACACCCCAAGAGACCCAGTACTTC.

The chain joins TRBV12-3 or TRBV12-4 to TRBJ1-2; a weak D match, TRBD1 (5 bases). Trimming pared 5 bases from V and 5 bases from J, leaving 12 bases between. This CDR3 region has 13 residues. CDR3 DNA: TGTGCCAGCAGTCCGACAGCACGTTATGGCTACACCTTC. It yields the protein CASSPTARYGYTF.

V is TRBV3-1 (or the pseudogene TRBV3-2) and J is TRBJ1-2, with 8 positions matching TRBD1. Trimming at V came to 3 bases and at J to 7 bases, leaving 7 bases not matched to a gene. Germline CDR1 and CDR2: LGHDT and YNNKEL (reference sequence). The CDR3 has 14 residues. The CDR3 spells CASSHLDRVGGYTF. As DNA, the CDR3 is TGTGCCAGCAGCCACTTGGACAGGGTGGGTGGCTACACCTTC.

The J gene is TRBJ1-2, the V gene TRBV15, with a weak D call TRBD1 (6 bases). V gave up 0 bases and J gave up 6 bases, with 17 bases separating them. CDR3 size: 16 residues. CDR1 and CDR2 from the germline V gene are LNHNV and YYDKDF (reference sequence). CDR3 nucleotides: TGTGCCACCAGCAGAGATTTTGTTAGGGAGGGGGATGGCTACACCTTC. This translates into CATSRDFVREGDGYTF.